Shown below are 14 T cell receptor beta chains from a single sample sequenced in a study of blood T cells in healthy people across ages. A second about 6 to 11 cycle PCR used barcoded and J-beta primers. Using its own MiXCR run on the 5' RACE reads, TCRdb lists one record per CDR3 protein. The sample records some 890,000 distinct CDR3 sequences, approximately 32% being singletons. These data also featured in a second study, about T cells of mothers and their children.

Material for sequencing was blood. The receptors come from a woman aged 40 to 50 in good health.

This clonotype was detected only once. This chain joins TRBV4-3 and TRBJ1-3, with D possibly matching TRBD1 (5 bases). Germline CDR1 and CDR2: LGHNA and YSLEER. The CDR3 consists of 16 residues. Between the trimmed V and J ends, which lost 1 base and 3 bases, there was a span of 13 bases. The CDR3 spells CASSQGAGYGGNTIYF. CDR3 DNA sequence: TGCGCCAGCAGCCAAGGCGCAGGGTATGGTGGAAACACCATATATTTT.

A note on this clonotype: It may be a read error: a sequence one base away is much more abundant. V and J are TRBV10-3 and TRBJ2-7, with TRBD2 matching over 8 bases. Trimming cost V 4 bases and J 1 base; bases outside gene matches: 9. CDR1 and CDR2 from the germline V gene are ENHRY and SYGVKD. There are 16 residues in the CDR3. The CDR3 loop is CAISGGGHARSYEQYF. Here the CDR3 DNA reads TGTGCCATCAGTGGCGGGGGGCACGCTAGATCCTACGAGCAGTACTTC.

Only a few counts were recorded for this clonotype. As DNA, the CDR3 is TGTGCCAGCAGCTTCTTAGGCGGGGGGGGGAATGAGCAGTTCTTC. Translation gives CASSFLGGGGNEQFF. This chain connects TRBV7-3 to TRBJ2-1; TRBD2 matches 9 bases. The germline gives CDR1 SGHTA, CDR2 FQGTGA. This CDR3 is built from 15 residues. Trimming removed 3 bases from V and 7 bases from J; junction bases left unmatched: 7.

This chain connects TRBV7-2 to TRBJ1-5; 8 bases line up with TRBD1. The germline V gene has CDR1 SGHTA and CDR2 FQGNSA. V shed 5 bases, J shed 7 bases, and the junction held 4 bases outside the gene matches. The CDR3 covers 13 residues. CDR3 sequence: CASSIRGQQPQHF. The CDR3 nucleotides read TGTGCCAGCAGCATCAGGGGGCAACAGCCCCAGCATTTT.

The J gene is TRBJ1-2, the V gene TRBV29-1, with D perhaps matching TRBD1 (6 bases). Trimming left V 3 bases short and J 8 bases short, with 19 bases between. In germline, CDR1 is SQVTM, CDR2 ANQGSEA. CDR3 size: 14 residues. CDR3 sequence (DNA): TGCAGCGTTGACCTTGCTACCCACAGGGACGGCTACACCTTC. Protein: CSVDLATHRDGYTF.

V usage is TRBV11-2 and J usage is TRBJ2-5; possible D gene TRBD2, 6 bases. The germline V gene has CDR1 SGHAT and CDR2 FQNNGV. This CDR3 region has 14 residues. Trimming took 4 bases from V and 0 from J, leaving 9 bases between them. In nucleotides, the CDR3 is TGTGCCAGCAGCTCTCGGGAGTACCAAGAGACCCAGTACTTC. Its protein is CASSSREYQETQYF.

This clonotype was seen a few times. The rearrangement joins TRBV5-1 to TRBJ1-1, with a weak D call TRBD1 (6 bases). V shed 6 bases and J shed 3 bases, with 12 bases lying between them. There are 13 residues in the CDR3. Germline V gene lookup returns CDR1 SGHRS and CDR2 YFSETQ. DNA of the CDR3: TGCGCCAGCACCGTGGGGGCGGACACTGAAGCTTTCTTT. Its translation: CASTVGADTEAFF.

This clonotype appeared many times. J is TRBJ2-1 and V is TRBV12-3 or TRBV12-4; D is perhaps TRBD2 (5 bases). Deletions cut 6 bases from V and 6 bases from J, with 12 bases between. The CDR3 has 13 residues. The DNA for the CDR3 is TGTGCCAGCAGGACTACAGATTTCAATGAGCAGTTCTTC. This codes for CASRTTDFNEQFF.

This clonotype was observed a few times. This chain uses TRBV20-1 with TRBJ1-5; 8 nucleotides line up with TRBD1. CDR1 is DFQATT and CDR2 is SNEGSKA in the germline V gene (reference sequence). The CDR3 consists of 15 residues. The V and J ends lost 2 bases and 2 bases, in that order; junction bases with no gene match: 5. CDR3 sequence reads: CSARNRGIGNQPQHF. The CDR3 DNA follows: TGCAGTGCTAGAAACAGGGGGATTGGCAATCAGCCCCAGCATTTT.

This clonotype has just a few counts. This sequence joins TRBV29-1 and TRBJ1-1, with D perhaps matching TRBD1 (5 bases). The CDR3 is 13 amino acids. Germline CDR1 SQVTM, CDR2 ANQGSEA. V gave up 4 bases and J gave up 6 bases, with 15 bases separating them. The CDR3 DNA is TGCAGCGTTGCGCCCAGGGATTTCGCTGAAGCTTTCTTT. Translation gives CSVAPRDFAEAFF. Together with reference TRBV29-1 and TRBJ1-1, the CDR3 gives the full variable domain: SAVISQKPSRDICQRGTSLTIQCQVDSQVTMMFWYRQQPGQSLTLIATANQGSEATYESGFVIDKFPISRPNLTFSTLTVSNMSPEDSSIYLCSVAPRDFAEAFFGQGTRLTVV.

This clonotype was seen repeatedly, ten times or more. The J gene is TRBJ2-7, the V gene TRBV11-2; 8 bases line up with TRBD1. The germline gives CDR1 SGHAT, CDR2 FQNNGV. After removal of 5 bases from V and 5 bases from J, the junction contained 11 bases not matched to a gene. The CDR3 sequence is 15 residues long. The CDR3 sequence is CASSPRTGTINEQYF. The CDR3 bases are TGTGCCAGCAGCCCCAGGACAGGGACGATCAACGAGCAGTACTTC.

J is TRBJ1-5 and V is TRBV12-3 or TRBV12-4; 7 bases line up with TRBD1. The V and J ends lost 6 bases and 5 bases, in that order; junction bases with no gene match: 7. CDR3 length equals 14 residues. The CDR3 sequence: CASRAGTVHQPQHF. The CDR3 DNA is TGTGCCAGCAGGGCGGGGACAGTCCATCAGCCCCAGCATTTT.

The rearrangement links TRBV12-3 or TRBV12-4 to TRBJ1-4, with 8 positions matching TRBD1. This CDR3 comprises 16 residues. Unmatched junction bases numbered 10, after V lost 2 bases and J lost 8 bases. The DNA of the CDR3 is TGTGCCAGCAGTTTAAGGGCCGGACAGGGCTACGAAAAACTGTTTTTT. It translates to CASSLRAGQGYEKLFF.

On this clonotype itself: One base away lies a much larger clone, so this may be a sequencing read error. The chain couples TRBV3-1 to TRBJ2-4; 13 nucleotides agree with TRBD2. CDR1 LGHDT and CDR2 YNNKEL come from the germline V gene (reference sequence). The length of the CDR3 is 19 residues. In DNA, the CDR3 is TGTACCAGCAGCCGGACTAGCGGGGGCCAAACGGTAGCCAAAAACATTCAGTACTTC. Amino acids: CTSSRTSGGQTVAKNIQYF.